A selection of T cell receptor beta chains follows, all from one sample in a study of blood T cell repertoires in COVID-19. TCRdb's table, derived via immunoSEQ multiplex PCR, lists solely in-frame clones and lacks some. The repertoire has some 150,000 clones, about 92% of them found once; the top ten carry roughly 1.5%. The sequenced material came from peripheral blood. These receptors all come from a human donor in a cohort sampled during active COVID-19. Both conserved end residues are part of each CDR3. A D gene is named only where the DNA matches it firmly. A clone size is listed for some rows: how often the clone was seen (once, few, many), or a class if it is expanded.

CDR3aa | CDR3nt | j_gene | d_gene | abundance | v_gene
CASGLAGVNEQYF | TGTGCCAGCGGGCTAGCGGGGGTAAACGAGCAGTACTTC | TRBJ2-7 | TRBD2 | - | TRBV11-2
CASSYSLAAGYEAFF | TGTGCCAGCAGTTACTCACTCGCCGCAGGGTATGAAGCTTTCTTT | TRBJ1-1 | - | - | TRBV6-5
CASSQTDREGYTF | TGTGCCAGCAGCCAGACTGACCGGGAGGGCTACACCTTC | TRBJ1-2 | - | - | TRBV7-3
CATAGMTAGANVLTF | TGTGCCACCGCGGGGATGACGGCTGGGGCCAACGTCCTGACTTTC | TRBJ2-6 | - | - | TRBV15
CASSGPGVGTDTQYF | TGTGCCAGCAGCGGCCCGGGGGTGGGGACAGATACGCAGTATTTT | TRBJ2-3 | - | - | TRBV5-4
CASSLVGGRVTDTQYF | TGTGCCAGCAGCTTAGTCGGGGGAAGGGTCACAGATACGCAGTATTTT | TRBJ2-3 | - | - | TRBV11-1
CASSSDRDSGQFF | TGTGCCAGCAGCTCAGACAGGGACAGCGGGCAGTTCTTC | TRBJ2-1 | TRBD1 | - | TRBV11-3
CSASTRGEQYF | TGCAGTGCTAGTACGAGGGGGGAGCAGTACTTC | TRBJ2-7 | - | few | TRBV20-1
CASSPGRGGNTIYF | TGTGCCAGCAGTCCGGGGAGAGGTGGAAACACCATATATTTT | TRBJ1-3 | - | - | TRBV6-5
CASGSGQNSYEQYF | TGTGCTAGTGGTTCTGGACAGAATAGCTACGAGCAGTACTTC | TRBJ2-7 | - | - | TRBV12-5
CASSPRRTGVANTEAFF | TGCGCCAGCAGCCCCCGGCGGACAGGGGTTGCGAACACTGAAGCTTTCTTT | TRBJ1-1 | TRBD1 | - | TRBV4-1
CASSLEQGAGDTIYF | TGCGCCAGCAGCTTGGAACAGGGGGCTGGGGACACCATATATTTT | TRBJ1-3 | TRBD1 | - | TRBV5-1
CASSSRGQARGNTIYF | TGTGCCAGCAGCTCACGGGGACAGGCAAGAGGAAACACCATATATTTT | TRBJ1-3 | TRBD1 | - | TRBV7-9
CASSQENREKNIQYF | TGCGCCAGCAGCCAAGAGAACAGGGAAAAAAACATTCAGTACTTC | TRBJ2-4 | - | - | TRBV4-3
CASSRDRGETQYF | TGCGCCAGCAGCCGGGACAGAGGAGAGACCCAGTACTTC | TRBJ2-5 | TRBD1 | - | TRBV10-1
CASSPDRGQEAGFYNSPLHF | TGCGCCAGCAGCCCGGATAGGGGACAGGAGGCGGGTTTCTATAATTCACCCCTCCACTTT | TRBJ1-6 | TRBD1 | - | TRBV4-3
CAISEDRGNEQFF | TGTGCCATCAGTGAAGACAGGGGGAATGAGCAGTTCTTC | TRBJ2-1 | TRBD1 | - | TRBV10-3
CASTGATLAKNIQYF | TGTGCCAGTACTGGGGCAACTCTAGCCAAAAACATTCAGTACTTC | TRBJ2-4 | - | - | TRBV19
CASSLSGGSVNTQYF | TGTGCCAGCAGCCTTAGCGGGGGGTCCGTAAATACGCAGTATTTT | TRBJ2-3 | TRBD2 | - | TRBV7-9
CASSPGRATSTDTQYF | TGCGCCAGCAGCCCTGGGCGGGCTACTAGCACAGATACGCAGTATTTT | TRBJ2-3 | - | - | TRBV5-1
CARPLDPNEKLFF | TGTGCCAGGCCCCTAGACCCTAATGAAAAACTGTTTTTT | TRBJ1-4 | - | - | TRBV9
CASSFTGNSYEQYF | TGCGCCAGCAGCTTCACAGGAAACTCCTACGAGCAGTACTTC | TRBJ2-7 | - | once | TRBV5-1
CASSASGTGGSPLHF | TGTGCCAGCAGTGCTTCCGGGACAGGGGGTTCACCCCTCCACTTT | TRBJ1-6 | TRBD1 | - | TRBV2
CATSIQGGVYEQYF | TGTGCCACCAGCATTCAGGGTGGGGTCTACGAGCAGTACTTC | TRBJ2-7 | - | - | TRBV15
CASSQGGNEQFF | TGCGCCAGCAGCCAAGGCGGGAATGAGCAGTTCTTC | TRBJ2-1 | - | - | TRBV4-1
CASSYSTGYYEQYF | TGTGCCAGCAGTTACTCAACAGGGTACTACGAGCAGTACTTC | TRBJ2-7 | - | - | TRBV6-5
CASSLIQGANEQFF | TGCGCCAGCAGCTTGATTCAGGGGGCGAATGAGCAGTTCTTC | TRBJ2-1 | TRBD1 | - | TRBV5-1
CASSLSNSNSGNTIYF | TGCGCCAGCAGCTTGAGTAACAGCAACTCTGGAAACACCATATATTTT | TRBJ1-3 | - | - | TRBV5-1
CASSIGSLAGRGTDTQYF | TGTGCCAGTAGTATAGGTTCACTAGCGGGCCGAGGCACAGATACGCAGTATTTT | TRBJ2-3 | TRBD2 | few | TRBV19
CATSARKGAAGNTIYF | TGTGCCACCAGCGCCCGAAAGGGGGCGGCAGGAAACACCATATATTTT | TRBJ1-3 | TRBD1 | once | TRBV15
CASKTSGGYQETQYF | TGTGCCAGCAAGACTAGCGGGGGGTACCAAGAGACCCAGTACTTC | TRBJ2-5 | TRBD2 | - | TRBV7-2
CSAGGRGEQYF | TGCAGTGCTGGTGGCCGCGGCGAGCAGTACTTC | TRBJ2-7 | - | - | TRBV20-1
CASSLEGGFTGELFF | TGCGCCAGCAGCTTGGAAGGGGGCTTCACCGGGGAGCTGTTTTTT | TRBJ2-2 | TRBD1 | - | TRBV5-1
CASSDGQGVVMNTEAFF | TGTGCCAGCAGTGACGGACAGGGCGTTGTCATGAACACTGAAGCTTTCTTT | TRBJ1-1 | TRBD1 | - | TRBV6-1
CASSQGTSGVRTDTQYF | TGTGCCAGCAGCCAAGGGACTAGCGGGGTTCGTACAGATACGCAGTATTTT | TRBJ2-3 | TRBD2 | - | TRBV3-1/TRBV3-2
CASSLGGTARNGYTF | TGTGCCAGCAGCTTGGGAGGGACAGCAAGGAATGGCTACACCTTC | TRBJ1-2 | TRBD1 | once | TRBV5-4
CASSLAGAGANVLTF | TGTGCCAGCAGCTTGGCGGGTGCTGGGGCCAACGTCCTGACTTTC | TRBJ2-6 | - | - | TRBV5-4
CASSVDRAGGAYNEQFF | TGTGCCAGCAGCGTAGATCGGGCGGGGGGCGCCTACAATGAGCAGTTCTTC | TRBJ2-1 | TRBD2 | once | TRBV9
CASSLGGQGLNGYTF | TGTGCCAGCAGCTTAGGGGGACAGGGGTTGAATGGCTACACCTTC | TRBJ1-2 | TRBD1 | - | TRBV7-3
CASSFSGGSYGYTF | TGTGCCAGCAGCTTTTCAGGGGGCAGCTATGGCTACACCTTC | TRBJ1-2 | TRBD1 | - | TRBV11-2
CASRQGPLEKLFF | TGTGCCAGCAGACAGGGACCCCTCGAAAAACTGTTTTTT | TRBJ1-4 | - | - | TRBV5-4
CASSLNAALDEQYF | TGTGCCAGCAGCCTAAACGCTGCCCTGGACGAGCAGTACTTC | TRBJ2-7 | - | - | TRBV9
CASSQDYPSLRAEQYF | TGTGCCAGCAGCCAAGATTACCCTTCCTTGCGTGCCGAGCAGTACTTC | TRBJ2-7 | - | - | TRBV3-1/TRBV3-2
CASSLTGTGLETQYF | TGCGCCAGCAGCTTGACCGGGACAGGGTTGGAGACCCAGTACTTC | TRBJ2-5 | TRBD1 | - | TRBV5-1
CASRVGGRDTQYF | TGTGCCAGCAGGGTCGGGGGACGGGATACGCAGTATTTT | TRBJ2-3 | - | - | TRBV6-5
CASSKADGLAGPYEQYF | TGTGCCAGCAGCAAAGCGGACGGACTAGCGGGTCCCTACGAGCAGTACTTC | TRBJ2-7 | - | - | TRBV21-1
CASSLSPSEQFF | TGTGCCAGCAGCTTAAGCCCATCCGAGCAGTTCTTC | TRBJ2-1 | - | - | TRBV5-6
CASSQELGRTKNIQYF | TGTGCCAGCAGCCAAGAGCTGGGGCGTACCAAAAACATTCAGTACTTC | TRBJ2-4 | - | - | TRBV3-1/TRBV3-2
CASSLDLAVTTDTQYF | TGTGCCAGCAGCTTAGACCTAGCGGTTACCACAGATACGCAGTATTTT | TRBJ2-3 | TRBD2 | - | TRBV11-2
CASSQASTGPYEQYF | TGTGCCAGCAGCCAAGCGTCAACAGGACCCTACGAGCAGTACTTC | TRBJ2-7 | - | - | TRBV4-2
CATSGQGVYGYTF | TGTGCCACCAGTGGACAGGGGGTCTATGGCTACACCTTC | TRBJ1-2 | TRBD1 | - | TRBV15